The sequence of this TCR beta chain was determined in a study of CD4 T cells in relation to SARS-CoV-2 and coronaviruses. Unexposed donor CD4+ T cells date from about 2011-2018, before the COVID-19 pandemic. After about 10 days of culture, CD4+ T cells were isolated. On days 3 and 7, cultures got half fresh IL-2 medium. Generated by immunoSEQ multiplex PCR, the TCRdb table keeps only in-frame clones and is missing some. Of 20,000 or so clones in the sample, around 76% are singletons; the top ten hold 29%. To note about this clone: The antigen is not known.

The receptor was isolated from a human donor in good health. Sequenced input: CD4+ T cells from PBMCs, cultured in vitro.

This CDR3 is CASSFGQGGSQPQHF. The CDR3, as DNA: TGTGCCAGCAGTTTCGGGCAGGGGGGGAGTCAGCCCCAGCATTTT. The chain links TRBV27 to TRBJ1-5; 7 bases agree with TRBD1. Germline CDR1 is MNHEY and CDR2 is SMNVEV (reference sequence). The length of the CDR3 is 15 residues. Unmatched junction bases numbered 8, after V lost 3 bases and J lost 6 bases.